Each of the 15 T cell receptor beta chains below was sequenced from the same sample in a study of blood T cell repertoires in COVID-19. TCRdb's table, derived via immunoSEQ multiplex PCR, lists solely in-frame clones and lacks some. The sample lists 300,000 or so clones; approximately 86% were seen once. Sequencing was carried out using PBMCs or T cells enriched from blood (not recorded which). The receptors shown here come from a woman aged 40 to 50 with acute COVID-19.

Worth noting for this clone: Other DNA sequences of this sample code for an identical CDR3. The rearrangement joins TRBV7-6 to TRBJ1-6; D is unresolved. This CDR3 spans 15 amino acids. V lost 0 bases and J 6 bases, leaving 9 bases between the germline ends. The V gene's germline CDR1 is SGHVS and CDR2 FNYEAQ. CDR3 loop: CASSLAGELNSPLHF. The DNA of the CDR3 is TGTGCCAGCAGCTTAGCGGGAGAACTTAATTCACCCCTCCACTTT.

In DNA, the CDR3 is TGCGCCAGCAGTGAAGCCAGCGGGAGTCTCCACGAGCAGTACTTC. Encoded protein: CASSEASGSLHEQYF. This sequence joins TRBV10-2 and TRBJ2-7, with 8 bases lining up with TRBD2. This CDR3 region has 15 residues. With 3 bases clipped from V and 5 bases from J, the junction kept 9 bases outside the gene matches. Germline V gives CDR1 WSHSY, CDR2 SAAADI.

The J gene is TRBJ2-1, the V gene TRBV27; 8 bases line up with TRBD1. Germline trimming cut 4 bases from V and 5 bases from J; bases unmatched to any gene: 4. There are 14 residues in the CDR3. From germline, CDR1 is MNHEY and CDR2 SMNVEV (reference sequence). The CDR3 loop is CASSYGQGNNEQFF. The DNA for the CDR3 is TGTGCCAGCAGTTACGGACAGGGTAACAATGAGCAGTTCTTC.

J is TRBJ2-1 and V is TRBV6-5, with D perhaps matching TRBD2 (5 bases). The ends were cut back, 5 bases at V and 6 bases at J, with 17 bases in the middle. Per germline, CDR1 MNHEY and CDR2 SVGAGI. This CDR3 is built from 15 residues. The CDR3 region has the DNA TGTGCCAGCAGTCACGTGCTAGCTGGGTCCAATGAGCAGTTCTTC. This translates into CASSHVLAGSNEQFF.

The rearrangement links TRBV19 to TRBJ2-7, with 13 nucleotides matching TRBD2. Germline CDR1 and CDR2: LNHDA and SQIVND (reference sequence). The CDR3 has 15 residues. Trimming removed 6 bases from V and 2 bases from J; junction bases left unmatched: 4. CDR3 sequence: CASSPGLAGAYEQYF. For the CDR3, the DNA is TGTGCCAGTAGCCCCGGACTAGCGGGAGCCTACGAGCAGTACTTC.

This chain connects TRBV28 to TRBJ1-2, with TRBD1 matching 7 bases. CDR3 length: 17 amino acids. CDR1 is MDHEN, CDR2 SYDVKM, per germline. Trimming cost V 6 bases and J 4 bases; bases outside gene matches: 17. The CDR3: CASSPPPDRFRAYGYTF. The CDR3 nucleotides read TGTGCCAGCAGCCCACCCCCGGACAGGTTCAGGGCCTATGGCTACACCTTC.

The genes are TRBV7-8 and TRBJ1-2; a weak D match, TRBD1 (5 bases). The length of the CDR3 is 15 residues. V lost 4 bases, J lost 4 bases, and 16 bases lay in between. Germline V gene data show CDR1 as SGHVS and CDR2 as FQNEAQ. The CDR3 sequence is CASSSGTEGTYGYTF. The CDR3 DNA follows: TGTGCCAGCAGCTCCGGGACGGAGGGGACCTATGGCTACACCTTC.

V and J are TRBV27 and TRBJ2-2; 8 positions agree with TRBD1. V was pared by 6 bases and J by 6 bases, with 9 bases of the junction left unmatched. Germline CDR1 MNHEY, CDR2 SMNVEV (reference sequence). This CDR3 is built from 15 residues. This chain's CDR3 is CASSQGADRAGELFF. The DNA of the CDR3 is TGTGCCAGCAGCCAGGGGGCGGACAGGGCCGGGGAGCTGTTTTTT.

This clone is a singleton in its sample. J is TRBJ2-5 and V is TRBV6-5, with 7 bases lining up with TRBD1. Germline CDR1 and CDR2: MNHEY and SVGAGI. The CDR3 extends over 13 amino acids. V shed 6 bases, J shed 2 bases, and the junction held 3 bases outside the gene matches. The CDR3 DNA is TGTGCCAGCAGGGGACAGATTCAAGAGACCCAGTACTTC. This sequence encodes CASRGQIQETQYF.

The chain joins TRBV21-1 to TRBJ1-5; TRBD1 is the table's D call, not checked against the DNA. TRBV21-1 is annotated as a pseudogene. The CDR3 has 14 residues. The CDR3, as DNA: TGTGCCAGCAGCAAGGTGGCACCACATCAGCCCCAGCATTTT. Encoded protein: CASSKVAPHQPQHF.

This clone has a handful of counts. This chain joins TRBV7-2 and TRBJ2-5; 8 nucleotides match TRBD2. The CDR3 is 15 residues long. J gave up 2 bases and V 3 bases, and 5 bases lay outside the gene matches. Per the germline V gene, CDR1 is SGHTA and CDR2 is FQGNSA. The CDR3 region is CASSFGGTRQETQYF. CDR3 sequence (DNA): TGTGCCAGCAGCTTCGGGGGGACTAGGCAAGAGACCCAGTACTTC.

The rearrangement joins TRBV5-1 to TRBJ2-5, with 8 bases identical to TRBD1. The CDR3 spans 15 residues. Germline V lookup: CDR1 SGHRS, CDR2 YFSETQ. The V and J ends lost 5 bases and 5 bases, in that order; junction bases with no gene match: 11. In DNA form, the CDR3 reads TGCGCCAGCAGTTACGGACAGGGAGTCGGCGAGACCCAGTACTTC. This gives the protein CASSYGQGVGETQYF.

A single count supports this clone. The chain recombines TRBV27 with TRBJ1-1; 9 bases agree with TRBD1. The V gene end was trimmed by 5 bases and the J gene end by 3 bases; junction bases not matched to a gene: 7. This CDR3 contains 15 residues. Germline V lookup: CDR1 MNHEY, CDR2 SMNVEV (reference sequence). CDR3 coding DNA: TGTGCCAGCAGTCCATCGGACAGGGGCTACACTGAAGCTTTCTTT. It encodes CASSPSDRGYTEAFF.

This clone has only a few counts. V gene TRBV5-1 combines with J gene TRBJ1-1, with 8 positions matching TRBD1. Germline V gene data show CDR1 as SGHRS and CDR2 as YFSETQ. The CDR3 consists of 18 residues. The V segment lost 4 bases and the J segment 0 bases; nucleotides outside the gene matches: 14. CDR3 sequence reads: CASSPKDRERNMNTEAFF. The CDR3 bases are TGCGCCAGCAGCCCAAAGGACAGGGAGAGGAATATGAACACTGAAGCTTTCTTT.

This chain joins TRBV3-1 (or the pseudogene TRBV3-2) and TRBJ1-4; maybe TRBD1 (5 bases). Germline CDR1 LGHDT, CDR2 YNNKEL (reference sequence). The CDR3 length is 17 residues. V gave up 0 bases and J gave up 0 bases, with 11 bases separating them. CDR3 in DNA: TGTGCCAGCAGCCAAGATCAGGACACGGCAACTAATGAAAAACTGTTTTTT. Encoded protein: CASSQDQDTATNEKLFF.